This TCR beta chain was retrieved from a study of cytomegalovirus exposure and HLA in healthy donors. At the level of the study: According to later analysis, the same platform produced the 120 validation and 666 first-cohort repertoires.

About this clone: The antigen remains undetermined.

The table came from immunoSEQ multiplex PCR; TCRdb's copy has only in-frame clones and leaves some out. This sample has about 110,000 clones, with approximately 87% found just once. Regarding the study as a whole: It was found in a later analysis that first-cohort TCR clusters tended to co-occur in the 90 to 150 validation repertoires. Researchers counted around 180 TCR beta chains as cytomegalovirus-associated.

Germline CDR1 reads MNHEY; CDR2 reads SMNVEV (reference sequence). The V segment lost 4 bases and the J segment 6 bases; nucleotides outside the gene matches: 9. CDR3 length: 16 residues. This chain connects TRBV27 to TRBJ1-6; TRBD1 agrees at 7 bases. Sequencing was done on a sample of PBMCs. The sequence derives from a woman younger than 45 in good health and CMV-seropositive. Here the CDR3 DNA reads TGTGCCAGCAGTTGGGGTACAGGGGCGGGTAATTCACCCCTCCACTTT. Its protein product is CASSWGTGAGNSPLHF.